This is a list of T cell receptor beta chains from one sample in a study of cytomegalovirus exposure and HLA in healthy donors. Measured with immunoSEQ multiplex PCR; TCRdb has only the in-frame clones, and not every one. The sample includes approximately 100,000 clones, around 82% of them seen just once. The sequenced sample was PBMCs. The receptors here all came from a woman aged 40 to 50 in good health and CMV-seronegative. The CDR3 runs from the conserved cysteine through the conserved F or W. A D gene is named only where the DNA matches it firmly. Clone size, where shown, is once, few, many, or a class for clones that have expanded.

V gene	J gene	CDR3 length	clone size	D gene	CDR3 DNA	CDR3 protein
TRBV4-1	TRBJ2-1	17	once	NA	TGCGCCAGCAGCCGAGACTTCACCGGGACTTCCTACAATGAGCAGTTCTTC	CASSRDFTGTSYNEQFF
TRBV5-6	TRBJ2-1	14	NA	NA	TGTGCCAGCAGCTCCGGGAACTCCCTTCACGAGCAGTTCTTC	CASSSGNSLHEQFF
TRBV6-6	TRBJ2-7	13	NA	NA	TGTGCCAGCAGTCTAACCACGGGTTACGAGCAGTACTTC	CASSLTTGYEQYF
TRBV4-1	TRBJ1-5	17	NA	NA	TGCGCCAGCGGCCAAGATAGGTGGGAGTATAGCAATCAGCCCCAGCATTTT	CASGQDRWEYSNQPQHF
TRBV19	TRBJ1-3	19	NA	TRBD1	TGTGCCAGTATCCCGAGACGGGACAGGGGGATATACTCTGGAAACACCATATATTTT	CASIPRRDRGIYSGNTIYF
TRBV27	TRBJ1-1	16	few	NA	TGTGCCAGCAGTCCCCCGTCCGGGACACGGCTATTTGAAGCTTTCTTT	CASSPPSGTRLFEAFF
TRBV7-9	TRBJ1-1	13	NA	TRBD1	TGTGCCAGCAGCGGCAGGGGGTTCCCTGAAGCTTTCTTT	CASSGRGFPEAFF
TRBV5-6	TRBJ2-7	15	NA	NA	TGTGCCAGCAGCTTGCCGAGACAGAACTCCTACGAGCAGTACTTC	CASSLPRQNSYEQYF
TRBV6-1	TRBJ1-5	14	NA	NA	TGTGCCAGCAGCCCGGAGGGGGGGGTTCAGCCCCAGCATTTT	CASSPEGGVQPQHF
TRBV2	TRBJ2-1	18	NA	TRBD2	TGTGCCAGCAGTGTGGGACTAGCGGTCTCAAGCTCCTACAATGAGCAGTTCTTC	CASSVGLAVSSSYNEQFF
TRBV9	TRBJ1-1	14	NA	NA	TGTGCCAGCAGCGTAGGACTGTCGGACACTGAAGCTTTCTTT	CASSVGLSDTEAFF
TRBV30	TRBJ1-5	13	NA	NA	TGTGCCTGGGCGAGCTATAGCAATCAGCCCCAGCATTTT	CAWASYSNQPQHF
TRBV6-6	TRBJ1-1	13	NA	NA	TGTGCCAGCAGCTCGGACAGAAGCTGTGAAGCTTTCTTT	CASSSDRSCEAFF
TRBV28	TRBJ1-2	13	NA	NA	TGTGCCAGCAGTTCTTCCGGCGGGGGCGGCTACACCTTC	CASSSSGGGGYTF
TRBV2	TRBJ2-7	15	few	NA	TGTGCCAGCAGTTCCGGCGGCAGGGTGAATTACGAGCAGTACTTC	CASSSGGRVNYEQYF
TRBV6-1	TRBJ1-4	15	once	NA	TGTGCCAGCAGTGAGGTCGGGGTGGGGAATGAAAAACTGTTTTTT	CASSEVGVGNEKLFF
TRBV5-6	TRBJ1-1	14	few	NA	TGTGCCAGCAGCCCGGCTCTGCGGGGCACTGAAGCTTTCTTT	CASSPALRGTEAFF
TRBV5-6	TRBJ2-7	13	few	TRBD1	TGTGCCAGCCTAAACAGGGGTGAAGGCGAGCAGTACTTC	CASLNRGEGEQYF
TRBV18	TRBJ1-1	15	NA	NA	TGTGCCAGCTCACAACCAGTTTGGGGGCACACTGAAGCTTTCTTT	CASSQPVWGHTEAFF
TRBV9	TRBJ2-7	15	NA	TRBD2	TGTGCCAGCAGCTTATCACCGGGACTAGCCCACGAGCAGTACTTC	CASSLSPGLAHEQYF
TRBV4-3	TRBJ2-7	15	NA	NA	TGCGCCAGCAGCCTAGGATTTGAGGGAGTCTACGAGCAGTACTTC	CASSLGFEGVYEQYF
TRBV27	TRBJ1-1	12	NA	TRBD1	TGTGCCAGCAGTTGGACAGGGACTGAAGCTTTCTTT	CASSWTGTEAFF
TRBV21-1	TRBJ2-7	16	NA	NA	TGTGCCAGCAGCAAACGGCTAGCGGGAGTAAGCTACGAGCAGTACTTC	CASSKRLAGVSYEQYF
TRBV5-4	TRBJ2-3	15	NA	TRBD1	TGTGCCAGCAGCTGGGGACAGGGGGCTACAGATACGCAGTATTTT	CASSWGQGATDTQYF
TRBV5-1	TRBJ1-2	13	NA	NA	TGCGCCAGCAGCTTAGGACTGAACTATGGCTACACCTTC	CASSLGLNYGYTF
TRBV6-5	TRBJ2-7	11	NA	NA	TGTGCCAGCAGATTCAACCGGGAGCAGTACTTC	CASRFNREQYF
TRBV6-7	TRBJ2-5	17	NA	TRBD1	TGTGCCAGCAGTTACACCGCGACAGGGTGTAGACAAGAGACCCAGTACTTC	CASSYTATGCRQETQYF
TRBV7-2	TRBJ2-3	12	few	TRBD2	TGTGCCAGCAGGGGACTATCAGATACGCAGTATTTT	CASRGLSDTQYF